The TCR beta chain described here comes from a study of identical twins. CDR3 length equals 14 residues. Germline values: CDR1 DFQATT, CDR2 SNEGSKA (reference sequence). V lost 6 bases to trimming and J lost 5 bases, with 16 bases between them. Study conclusions and caveats: For cord blood, abundant beta clonotypes had fewer insertions, unlike memory repertoires, which showed none. Researchers reported weaker excess twin sharing in beta out-of-frame sequences.

This clonotype was counted ten times or more. Its target is unknown. Template switching added a universal primer site, and cDNA bore unique molecular identifiers. TCRdb reprocessed the 5' RACE reads via MiXCR and lists one record per CDR3 protein. The sample lists a few hundred thousand distinct CDR3 sequences; approximately 17% were seen once. The TCR sequence derives from a man between 45 and 60 years old in good health. The gene calls are TRBV20-1 and TRBJ1-4; no clear D gene. The sample was naive T cells sorted from blood. CDR3 sequence (DNA): TGCAGTGCAAACATCGCTACAGAAAATGAAAAACTGTTTTTT. It is translated as CSANIATENEKLFF.